The rows below give T cell receptor beta chains drawn from one sample of a study of T-cell reconstitution after alpha-beta-depleted transplantation in children. One entry per CDR3 protein results from TCRdb running MiXCR on the PCR reads. Of a few hundred thousand distinct CDR3 sequences in the sample, around 25% were seen once. The specimen comprised PBMCs, mostly from graft donor cells, sampled 180 days after TCRalphabeta/CD19-depleted stem cell transplant. These receptors came from a male patient aged 10-17 years who had a stem cell transplant for acute lymphoblastic leukemia, so the T cells may come from the graft donor. CDR3s include the opening cysteine and the closing phenylalanine or tryptophan. The D gene is left open where the match is weak. Clone size is given for some rows only: seen once, a few or many times, or a class if the clone is expanded.

clone size	V gene	J gene	D gene	CDR3 protein	CDR3 DNA
.	TRBV19	TRBJ2-1	TRBD2	CASKRRDTSGVGEQFF	TGTGCCAGTAAACGTCGGGACACTAGCGGAGTGGGTGAGCAGTTCTTC
.	TRBV27	TRBJ1-5	TRBD1	CASSWTGFQPQHF	TGTGCCAGCAGTTGGACAGGGTTTCAGCCCCAGCATTTT
.	TRBV6-1	TRBJ1-2	TRBD1	CASSPQTDRGSEGYTF	TGTGCCAGCAGTCCCCAAACCGACAGGGGTTCAGAGGGCTACACCTTC
.	TRBV5-1	TRBJ2-2	TRBD1	CASSLALPGQVKPGELFF	TGCGCCAGCAGCTTGGCCCTTCCGGGACAGGTTAAACCCGGGGAGCTGTTTTTT
.	TRBV18	TRBJ2-7	.	CASSPRQTHFGEQYF	TGTGCCAGCTCTCCACGACAGACCCACTTTGGCGAGCAGTACTTC
.	TRBV9	TRBJ2-1	TRBD1	CASSSRQGGEQFF	TGTGCCAGCAGCTCTCGACAGGGCGGCGAGCAGTTCTTC
.	TRBV18	TRBJ2-7	TRBD2	CASSPLAGDEQYF	TGTGCCAGCTCACCTCTAGCGGGAGACGAGCAGTACTTC
.	TRBV5-1	TRBJ1-1	.	CASSLTAGATEAFF	TGCGCCAGCAGCTTGACCGCAGGGGCTACTGAAGCTTTCTTT
few	TRBV5-1	TRBJ1-4	TRBD1	CATNPGTGNEKLFF	TGCGCCACCAACCCCGGGACAGGGAATGAAAAACTGTTTTTT
few	TRBV4-1	TRBJ1-6	.	CASSQSTMRSYNSPLHF	TGCGCCAGCAGCCAGAGTACCATGCGGTCCTATAATTCACCCCTCCACTTT
.	TRBV6-1	TRBJ2-2	.	CASSPSGPLNTGELFF	TGTGCCAGCAGTCCGAGCGGCCCGTTAAACACCGGGGAGCTGTTTTTT
.	TRBV12-3/TRBV12-4	TRBJ2-5	TRBD1	CASRVQGAGETQYF	TGTGCCAGCAGAGTACAGGGGGCAGGAGAGACCCAGTACTTC
few	TRBV13	TRBJ2-3	TRBD2	CASSLTGGFTDTQYF	TGTGCCAGCAGCTTGACGGGAGGCTTCACAGATACGCAGTATTTT
.	TRBV6-1	TRBJ2-1	.	CASSRPPGVGEQFF	TGTGCCAGCAGTCGCCCGCCGGGAGTAGGTGAGCAGTTCTTC
few	TRBV10-2	TRBJ2-2	.	CASSELVYLTGELFF	TGCGCCAGCAGTGAACTGGTTTATCTTACCGGGGAGCTGTTTTTT
few	TRBV29-1	TRBJ1-1	.	CSGTNTEAFF	TGCAGCGGTACGAACACTGAAGCTTTCTTT
many	TRBV5-8	TRBJ1-5	TRBD1	CASSSSRGLGQPQHF	TGTGCCAGCAGCTCTAGTAGGGGGCTAGGTCAGCCCCAGCATTTT
once	TRBV7-9	TRBJ2-3	TRBD2	CASSAHLAASSDTLYF	TGTGCCAGCAGCGCACACCTAGCGGCCAGCTCAGATACGCTGTATTTT
few	TRBV12-3/TRBV12-4	TRBJ1-1	.	CASSLQSSNTEAFF	TGTGCCAGCAGTTTACAGTCTTCGAACACTGAAGCTTTCTTT
.	TRBV7-9	TRBJ1-1	TRBD1	CASSLGQGANTEAFF	TGTGCCAGCAGCTTGGGCCAGGGGGCGAACACTGAAGCTTTCTTT
few	TRBV20-1	TRBJ2-1	TRBD2	CSARGGEQFF	TGCAGTGCTCGGGGGGGTGAGCAGTTCTTC
.	TRBV5-4	TRBJ1-1	.	CAAYLGPNTEAFF	TGTGCCGCCTACCTCGGACCTAACACTGAAGCTTTCTTT
.	TRBV19	TRBJ2-1	.	CASSVRDPNEQFF	TGTGCCAGTAGTGTTCGGGACCCCAATGAGCAGTTCTTC
.	TRBV6-5	TRBJ2-7	.	CASSYSFADGYEQYF	TGTGCCAGCAGTTACTCATTTGCGGACGGGTACGAGCAGTACTTC
few	TRBV27	TRBJ2-7	.	CASSLPGGGGEQYF	TGTGCCAGCAGTTTGCCAGGGGGAGGCGGCGAGCAGTACTTC
few	TRBV4-2	TRBJ2-5	.	CASSSLSGGGTQETQYF	TGTGCCAGCAGCTCTCTGAGCGGCGGGGGCACCCAAGAGACCCAGTACTTC
few	TRBV5-1	TRBJ2-7	.	CASSLPGTQDYEQYF	TGCGCCAGCAGCTTGCCAGGGACCCAGGACTACGAGCAGTACTTC
few	TRBV12-3/TRBV12-4	TRBJ2-7	.	CASSFRGGTNYEQYF	TGTGCCAGCAGTTTCCGCGGGGGCACCAACTACGAGCAGTACTTC